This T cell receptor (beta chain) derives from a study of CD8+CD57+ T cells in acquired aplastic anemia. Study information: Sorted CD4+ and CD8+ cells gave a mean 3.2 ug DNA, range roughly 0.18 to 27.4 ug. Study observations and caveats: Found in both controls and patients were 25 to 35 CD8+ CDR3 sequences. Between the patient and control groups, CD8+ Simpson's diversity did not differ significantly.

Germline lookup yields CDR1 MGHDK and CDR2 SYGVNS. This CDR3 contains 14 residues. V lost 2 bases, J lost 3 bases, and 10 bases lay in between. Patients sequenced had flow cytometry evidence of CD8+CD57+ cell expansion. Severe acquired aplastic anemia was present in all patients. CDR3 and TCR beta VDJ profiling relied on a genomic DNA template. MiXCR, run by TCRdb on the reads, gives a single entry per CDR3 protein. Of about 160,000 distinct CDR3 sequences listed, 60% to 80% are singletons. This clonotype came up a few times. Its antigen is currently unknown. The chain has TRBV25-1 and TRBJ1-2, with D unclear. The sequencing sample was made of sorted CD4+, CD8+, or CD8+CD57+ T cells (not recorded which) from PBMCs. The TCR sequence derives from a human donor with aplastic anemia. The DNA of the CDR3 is TGTGCCAGCAGTGAAAGTGGAACCGACTATGGCTACACCTTC. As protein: CASSESGTDYGYTF.